Presented here are 24 T cell receptor beta chains from one specimen sequenced in a study of T-cell memory formation after mild COVID-19. TCRdb itself ran the 5' RACE reads through MiXCR, one entry per CDR3 protein. The data show 500,000 to 550,000 distinct CDR3 sequences, 20% seen once. Sequencing was performed on PBMCs or a T cell subset sorted from them (not recorded which). These receptor sequences come from an adult woman who had mild COVID-19 (a few samples of this study predate the infection). Cell type and time point are not known.

The chain couples TRBV5-1 to TRBJ2-5; TRBD2 might be the D (5 bases). Trimming removed 0 bases at V and 5 bases at J, with 14 bases between. Germline CDR1 SGHRS, CDR2 YFSETQ. This CDR3 region has 15 residues. The CDR3 region is CASSLDPGSRETQYF. The CDR3 bases are TGCGCCAGCAGCTTGGATCCGGGGTCAAGGGAGACCCAGTACTTC.

This chain links TRBV5-1 with TRBJ2-1; TRBD1 matches 7 bases. V lost 2 bases and J lost 4; bases outside the gene matches: 9. The CDR3 is 16 amino acids. Per the germline V gene, CDR1 is SGHRS and CDR2 is YFSETQ. The CDR3 DNA reads TGCGCCAGCAGCTTCGGCCGGACAGGTGCTTACAATGAGCAGTTCTTC. Encoded protein: CASSFGRTGAYNEQFF.

This chain connects TRBV6-6 to TRBJ2-1, with D unresolved. Germline CDR1 reads MNHNY; CDR2 reads SVGAGI (reference sequence). CDR3 length equals 14 residues. Trimming took off 2 bases at V and 6 bases at J, with 11 bases between the two ends. CDR3 nucleotide sequence: TGTGCCAGCAGTTACGGTGTGGATATCAATGAGCAGTTCTTC. It translates to CASSYGVDINEQFF.

The chain has TRBV4-1 and TRBJ2-7, with 8 positions matching TRBD1. V lost 2 bases and J lost 6; bases outside the gene matches: 6. The germline V gene encodes CDR1 MGHRA and CDR2 YSYEKL. The CDR3 totals 14 residues. The CDR3 DNA sequence: TGCGCCAGCAGCCAACTCGGACAGGGCAGCGAGCAGTACTTC. Translating it yields CASSQLGQGSEQYF.

The rearrangement links TRBV6-1 to TRBJ2-7, with D possibly TRBD2 on 7 matching bases. The CDR3 totals 13 residues. Trimming shortened V by 5 bases and J by 6 bases, and 14 bases separated the two germline ends. CDR1 and CDR2 (germline): MNHNS, SASEGT. For the CDR3, the DNA is TGTGCCAGCAGTACAGGGACGGGAGGCGAGCAGTACTTC. It translates to CASSTGTGGEQYF.

This clonotype was seen a few times. This chain uses TRBV11-2 with TRBJ2-1; TRBD1 is a possible D gene (6 bases). From germline, CDR1 is SGHAT and CDR2 FQNNGV. The CDR3 extends over 14 amino acids. Trimming shortened V by 8 bases and J by 7 bases, and 18 bases separated the two germline ends. In nucleotides, the CDR3 is TGTGCCAGCGGCCACAGGGCGGGTATTAATGAGCAGTTCTTC. The encoded protein is CASGHRAGINEQFF.

The chain combines TRBV12-3 or TRBV12-4 with TRBJ1-5; D not certain. The CDR3 loop spans 17 amino acids. Trimming took off 3 bases at V and 4 bases at J, with 19 bases between the two ends. CDR3 sequence reads: CASSFHSPGGRNQPQHF. CDR3 DNA sequence: TGTGCCAGCAGTTTCCACTCCCCCGGAGGGAGGAATCAGCCCCAGCATTTT.

V is TRBV5-1 and J is TRBJ1-4; D remains ambiguous. Trimming removed 5 bases at V and 8 bases at J, with 10 bases between. The germline CDR1 and CDR2 sequences are SGHRS and YFSETQ. The CDR3 spans 12 residues. The CDR3, as DNA: TGCGCCAGCAGATTTTGGGGAGAAAAACTGTTTTTT. It specifies CASRFWGEKLFF.

V gene TRBV9 combines with J gene TRBJ1-1; 7 positions match TRBD1. Trimming took 3 bases from V and 2 from J; bases not matched to a gene: 4. Germline CDR1 is SGDLS and CDR2 is YYNGEE. The CDR3 loop spans 14 amino acids. In DNA form, the CDR3 reads TGTGCCAGCAGCGAGACAGGGAGCAACACTGAAGCTTTCTTT. Protein: CASSETGSNTEAFF. The variable domain in full, completed from reference TRBV9 and TRBJ1-1, reads DSGVTQTPKHLITATGQRVTLRCSPRSGDLSVYWYQQSLDQGLQFLIQYYNGEERAKGNILERFSAQQFPDLHSELNLSSLELGDSALYFCASSETGSNTEAFFGQGTRLTVV.

The chain combines TRBV6-2 or TRBV6-3 with TRBJ2-1; unclear D gene. The CDR3 covers 14 residues. Germline values: CDR1 MNHEY, CDR2 SVGEGT. V dropped 2 bases and J dropped 6 bases, with 11 bases sitting between them. The CDR3 region is CASSYPSGTNEQFF. The CDR3 DNA reads TGTGCCAGCAGTTACCCCTCTGGTACCAATGAGCAGTTCTTC.

V usage is TRBV20-1 and J usage is TRBJ1-2; TRBD1 is a possible D gene (6 bases). CDR3 size: 16 residues. Looked up from germline, CDR1 is DFQATT and CDR2 is SNEGSKA (reference sequence). The V gene lost 0 bases and the J gene lost 4 bases, with 18 bases spanning the gap. Here the CDR3 DNA reads TGCAGTGCTAGAGATTCGTCGAAACAGGGTCTCTATGGCTACACCTTC. Encoded protein: CSARDSSKQGLYGYTF.

The V gene is TRBV18, the J gene TRBJ2-2; 8 positions match TRBD1. V was pared by 0 bases and J by 4 bases, with 7 bases of the junction left unmatched. Germline V CDR1 and CDR2: KGHSH, LQKENI. The length of the CDR3 is 17 residues. Here the CDR3 reads CASSPPDRVGSTGELFF. CDR3 DNA sequence: TGTGCCAGCTCACCACCGGACAGGGTCGGGAGCACCGGGGAGCTGTTTTTT.

The V and J genes are TRBV5-4 and TRBJ1-1; 7 bases line up with TRBD1. Germline trimming cut 3 bases from V and 2 bases from J; bases unmatched to any gene: 7. The length of the CDR3 is 15 residues. Germline assignment: CDR1 SGHNT and CDR2 YYREEE (reference sequence). Written as DNA, the CDR3 is TGTGCCAGCAGCTCGGGACAGACGTTTAACACTGAAGCTTTCTTT. As protein: CASSSGQTFNTEAFF.

The chain couples TRBV4-2 to TRBJ2-7; D gene ambiguous. V lost 1 base and J lost 7, with 17 bases in between. The CDR3 has 15 amino acids. Germline-derived CDR1 and CDR2 are LGHNA and YNFKEQ. CDR3 nucleotides: TGTGCCAGCAGCCAAGGTAACAACAGCCCGCAAGAGCAGTACTTC. It is translated as CASSQGNNSPQEQYF.

This clonotype was seen more than once but under ten times. The gene calls are TRBV16 and TRBJ2-1; the D is unclear. V lost 0 bases and J 0 bases, leaving 9 bases between the germline ends. The CDR3 sequence is 16 residues long. From germline, CDR1 is KGHSY and CDR2 FQNENV. The chain's CDR3 is CASSQSDGSSYNEQFF. The CDR3 nucleotides read TGTGCCAGCAGCCAATCTGACGGTAGCTCCTACAATGAGCAGTTCTTC. The whole variable domain, filled in from reference TRBV16 and TRBJ2-1, reads GEEVAQTPKHLVRGEGQKAKLYCAPIKGHSYVFWYQQVLKNEFKFLISFQNENVFDETGMPKERFSAKCLPNSPCSLEIQATKLEDSAVYFCASSQSDGSSYNEQFFGPGTRLTVL.

The rearrangement uses TRBV20-1 and TRBJ2-7; D may be TRBD1 (7 bases). Germline V lookup: CDR1 DFQATT, CDR2 SNEGSKA (reference sequence). V was shortened by 7 bases and J by 5 bases, with 15 bases between the two germline ends. The CDR3 extends over 12 amino acids. CDR3 nucleotide sequence: TGCAGTGTTGGAGGGGGCTGGGACGAGCAGTACTTC. This encodes CSVGGGWDEQYF.

The chain recombines TRBV10-3 with TRBJ2-7, with 7 bases matching TRBD2. The germline V gene has CDR1 ENHRY and CDR2 SYGVKD. Unmatched junction bases numbered 5, after V lost 3 bases and J lost 0 bases. CDR3 length: 15 amino acids. For the CDR3, the DNA is TGTGCCATCAGTGAAGGGGAGGGGATCTCCTACGAGCAGTACTTC. Translating gives CAISEGEGISYEQYF.

This clonotype was seen a handful of times. The chain carries TRBV7-3 and TRBJ2-1, with D hard to call. Germline V gene lookup returns CDR1 SGHTA and CDR2 FQGTGA. V lost 1 base and J lost 10, with 11 bases in between. This CDR3 contains 13 residues. The CDR3 reads CASSLNTYGEQFF. The CDR3 DNA follows: TGTGCCAGCAGCTTAAACACCTACGGAGAGCAGTTCTTC. The full variable domain, rest sourced from reference TRBV7-3 and TRBJ2-1, is GAGVSQTPSNKVTEKGKYVELRCDPISGHTALYWYRQSLGQGPEFLIYFQGTGAADDSGLPNDRFFAVRPEGSVSTLKIQRTERGDSAVYLCASSLNTYGEQFFGPGTRLTVL.

This clonotype was seen only a few times. CDR3 coding DNA: TGTGCCAGCAGTGCACAGGGTGGGGGGAGCACTGAAGCTTTCTTT. Translating gives CASSAQGGGSTEAFF. The chain links TRBV12-3 or TRBV12-4 to TRBJ1-1, with D perhaps TRBD1 (6 bases). The CDR3 has 15 residues. V lost 5 bases and J lost 4, with 17 bases in between.

This clonotype has a handful of counts. The chain carries TRBV18 and TRBJ2-7; no clear D gene. The CDR3 is 13 amino acids. From germline, CDR1 is KGHSH and CDR2 LQKENI. V was pared by 0 bases and J by 7 bases, with 10 bases between. CDR3: CASSPPDGTEQYF. The CDR3 nucleotides are TGTGCCAGCTCACCACCCGATGGAACGGAGCAGTACTTC.

The V and J genes are TRBV6-5 and TRBJ1-2, with D possibly TRBD1 on 6 matching bases. CDR3 length: 15 residues. Germline loops: CDR1 MNHEY, CDR2 SVGAGI. V was trimmed by 2 bases and J by 7 bases, leaving 17 bases between them. In DNA form, the CDR3 reads TGTGCCAGCAGTTACCTATACACTGGGGGCTTTGGCTACACCTTC. This codes for CASSYLYTGGFGYTF.

This clonotype was picked up a small number of times. The chain uses TRBV19 and TRBJ2-1, with D possibly being TRBD1 (8 bases). Trimming shortened V by 9 bases and J by 7 bases, and 22 bases separated the two germline ends. Germline V CDR1 and CDR2: LNHDA, SQIVND (reference sequence). The CDR3 has 15 amino acids. CDR3 DNA: TGTGCCAGCTTCCCCGGGGGGACAGGTTGGAATGAGCAGTTCTTC. Its translation is CASFPGGTGWNEQFF.

The genes are TRBV5-1 and TRBJ1-1; TRBD1 aligns across 9 bases. CDR3 size: 15 residues. Germline V gives CDR1 SGHRS, CDR2 YFSETQ. V shed 3 bases, J shed 11 bases, and the junction held 14 bases outside the gene matches. The CDR3 loop reads CASSSSIPGTGFAFF. CDR3 nucleotide sequence: TGCGCCAGCAGCTCATCGATTCCCGGGACAGGGTTCGCTTTCTTT.

This clonotype turned up a few times. V is TRBV6-5 and J is TRBJ2-7; 10 bases fit TRBD1. The CDR3 runs 15 residues. The V gene end was trimmed by 0 bases and the J gene end by 2 bases; junction bases not matched to a gene: 1. Germline V gives CDR1 MNHEY, CDR2 SVGAGI. The CDR3 DNA reads as TGTGCCAGCAGTTACTCCGGACAGGGGGCCTACGAGCAGTACTTC. This codes for CASSYSGQGAYEQYF.